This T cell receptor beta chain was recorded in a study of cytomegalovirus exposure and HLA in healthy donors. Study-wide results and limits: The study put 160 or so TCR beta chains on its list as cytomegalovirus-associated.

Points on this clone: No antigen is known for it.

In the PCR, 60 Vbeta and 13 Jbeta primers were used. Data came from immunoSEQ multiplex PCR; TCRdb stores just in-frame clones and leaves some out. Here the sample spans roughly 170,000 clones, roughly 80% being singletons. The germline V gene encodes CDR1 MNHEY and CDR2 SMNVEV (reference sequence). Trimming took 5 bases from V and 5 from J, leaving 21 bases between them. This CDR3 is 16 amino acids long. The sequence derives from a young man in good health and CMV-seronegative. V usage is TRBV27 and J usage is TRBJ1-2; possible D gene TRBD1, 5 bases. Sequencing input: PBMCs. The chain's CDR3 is CASSHLGTRGVYGYTF. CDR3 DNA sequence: TGTGCCAGCAGTCACCTGGGGACTCGGGGGGTGTATGGCTACACCTTC.